This T cell receptor (beta chain) was profiled in a study of OX40 agonist ivuxolimab in advanced cancers. Points on this clone: No antigen is known for it.

Exclusion of a patient followed from autoimmune disease history or systemic immunosuppression. Blood got drawn at baseline, again on cycle 4 day 1, and then on cycle 7 day 1. Per the germline V gene, CDR1 is MDHEN and CDR2 is SYDVKM. This CDR3 region has 15 residues. Trimming left V 5 bases short and J 3 bases short, with 13 bases between. The protocol was immunoSEQ multiplex PCR, while the TCRdb copy is restricted to in-frame clones and leaves out a portion. Of about 77,000 clones in the sample, approximately 89% were seen once. Regarding the study as a whole: With doses of 0.1 to 3.0 mg/kg, CD4+ and CD8+ blood T cells had undergone clonal expansion by week 6.

This clonotype was sampled from an adult with an advanced solid tumor such as melanoma, head and neck, liver or kidney cancer. The sequenced sample was CD4+ or CD8+ T cells sorted from blood, obtained in a trial of the OX40 agonist ivuxolimab. This chain links TRBV28 with TRBJ1-4, with D maybe TRBD1 (5 bases). In DNA form, the CDR3 reads TGTGCCAGCAGTGGGGCGGCGGCGGCTAATGAAAAACTGTTTTTT. This encodes CASSGAAAANEKLFF.